The source of this TCR beta chain is a study of technical replicates of blood from several donors (dated by TCRdb to about 2017). Inclusive of the bounding cysteine and phenylalanine, the CDR3 is 14 residues long. Only the CDR3 DNA stays, 42 bases, in frame from base 1. The germline V gene provides CDR1 KGHSH and CDR2 LQKENI. V lost 3 bases and J lost 3 bases; the stretch between them is 9 bases long. There are a few counts of this clone. The target of this receptor is not known. Nothing much larger sits one base from this clone, and base qualities are not available. Receptor amplification or capture employed the immunoSEQ multiplex PCR assay. The source is immuneACCESS, and TCRdb retained only in-frame sequences with V and J called. Part of the clones is not carried over; for the studies checked, unresolved V genes explain less than half of this, and the remainder is unexplained. The sample table shows about 70,000 clones, and just under 95% are seen once. Of the sample, around 0.41% falls within the top ten clones.

This chain is built from TRBV18 and TRBJ1-5, with TRBD1 tentatively as D gene (5 bases match). The receptor comes from a human donor in good health. The sequenced material came from T cells isolated from PBMCs. The nucleotide sequence reads as follows: TGTGCCAGCTCACCTGTACAGGTCAATCAGCCCCAGCATTTT. Its protein is CASSPVQVNQPQHF.